Listed below are T cell receptor beta chains from one sample, sequenced in a study of metastatic and nonmetastatic thyroid tumors. TCRdb re-called the PCR reads through MiXCR. The sample shows tens of thousands of clones, 17% of them seen only once. Specimen: tumor tissue. The receptors here all came from a female donor with papillary thyroid cancer or a benign thyroid nodule (not recorded which). Some clones in this sample may be carry-over from other donors' samples. Both conserved end residues are part of each CDR3. Only some rows state a clone size, as once, few, many or a class for expanded clones.

size	V	CDR3
.	TRBV24-1	CATSDGQGTYGYTF
many	TRBV11-3	CASSPSAGGAYNEQFF
many	TRBV19	CASSIGGQGGYGYTF
few	TRBV3-1	CASSGGTSNEKLFF
.	TRBV6-4	CASRGSSGRGYNEQFF
.	TRBV11-2	CASSLEGGTMGEQFF
many	TRBV20-1	CSARDVGGRGYNEQFF
many	TRBV19	CASSKTSFETQYF
.	TRBV10-1	CASSYLAGWTDTQYF
many	TRBV3-1	CASSQRFGTATNYGYTF
.	TRBV15	CATSRFWGSEQYF
many	TRBV27	CASSQTRQETQYF
many	TRBV19	CASRRKPKEISNQPQHF
many	TRBV18	CASSQQGSNTEAFF
.	TRBV11-2	CASSSTMGHYNEQFF
many	TRBV11-3	CASSFSSRGAQYF
many	TRBV4-2	CASSQRLGGSDTQYF
many	TRBV20-1	CSARGGRDSSSYEQYF
many	TRBV3-1	CASSHRGSLAKNIQYF
many	TRBV30	CAWSVRRGLDSNQPQHF
many	TRBV7-8	CASSYRGRLTGELFF
.	TRBV11-2	CASSPGLRSTLHF
many	TRBV7-6	CASSLGLAPGNEQFF
large	TRBV19	CASSPGTTFRFF
many	TRBV10-2	CASSELGSNYGYTF
few	TRBV28	CASGGSNTQYF
many	TRBV4-1	CASSQGRQGNTEAFF
large	TRBV7-9	CASSSTHTETYEQYF
many	TRBV20-1	CSAKHYEQFF
medium-sized	TRBV6-6	CATTGTGGRSSYNEQFF
many	TRBV3-1	CASSQVGTGREAFF
.	TRBV30	CAWSVRDAGGLFF
many	TRBV18	CASSPPQPGTEAFF
once	TRBV18	CASSEGTSGSITYYEQYF
few	TRBV11-3	CASSPGQSHQETQYF
many	TRBV12-3/TRBV12-4	CASSSGGGPGNIQYF
.	TRBV20-1	CSAPLRGFSSYNSPLHF
many	TRBV5-1	CASRRQVSTRGETQYF
many	TRBV2	CASWETGNGNTIYF
many	TRBV11-3	CASSLAYRDGQYF
.	TRBV20-1	CSAGRGRAGELFF
.	TRBV19	CASSPRQGAEDQCF
.	TRBV20-1	CSARPVGLAGGWEQYF
.	TRBV20-1	CSARRFSRSGGGADTQYF
.	TRBV11-3	CASKPRGQRSTVELFF
many	TRBV7-6	CASSLALSQWGDTQYF
many	TRBV9	CASSVSVGRGRAGANVLTF
many	TRBV19	CASSTQGTDTQYF
.	TRBV2	CTSSVRGVGTGELFF
many	TRBV14	CASSHLENTGELFF
medium-sized	TRBV20-1	CSARGGWTGEEQYF
many	TRBV5-6	CASSLRSNGYTF